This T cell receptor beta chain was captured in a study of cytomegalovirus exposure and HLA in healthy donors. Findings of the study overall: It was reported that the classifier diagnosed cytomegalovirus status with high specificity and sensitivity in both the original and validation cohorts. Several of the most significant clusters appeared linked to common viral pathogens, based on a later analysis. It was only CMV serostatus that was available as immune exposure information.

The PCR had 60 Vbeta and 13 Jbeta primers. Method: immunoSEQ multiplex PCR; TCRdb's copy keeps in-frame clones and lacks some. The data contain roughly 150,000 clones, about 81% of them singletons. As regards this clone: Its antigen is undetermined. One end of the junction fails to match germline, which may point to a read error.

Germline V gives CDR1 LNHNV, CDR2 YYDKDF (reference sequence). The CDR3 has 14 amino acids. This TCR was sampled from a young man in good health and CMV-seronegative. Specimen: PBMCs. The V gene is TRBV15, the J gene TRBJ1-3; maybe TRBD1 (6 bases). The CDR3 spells CATSRDIMRNTIYF. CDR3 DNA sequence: TGTGCCACGAGCAGGGACATCATGCGAAACACCATATATTTT.